The source of this T cell receptor beta chain is a study of blood T cell repertoires in COVID-19. Study-wide background: COVID-19 samples, acute and convalescent, were from the United States, Italy and Spain. From T cells, B-cell-depleted T cells, or PBMCs came the material, which was cDNA or gDNA.

How the authors handled the data: Nucleated cell counts were estimated from reference gene primer amplification. Data came from immunoSEQ multiplex PCR; TCRdb stores just in-frame clones and leaves some out. D and trimming were read from the DNA, whereas the V and J calls and clone size are those reported in that table. The table shows roughly 260,000 clones, with roughly 90% occurring only once. This CDR3 has 16 residues. The ends lost 4 bases at V and 6 bases at J; junction bases unmatched: 10. The germline V gene encodes CDR1 MNHNS and CDR2 SASEGT. This receptor was obtained from a man in his sixties who had recovered from COVID-19. Material: peripheral blood. The chain carries TRBV6-1 and TRBJ2-3; TRBD2 agrees at 10 bases. In DNA, the CDR3 is TGTGCCAGCAGTGCTACGTCTAGCGGGGGAACGGATACGCAGTATTTT. It encodes CASSATSSGGTDTQYF.